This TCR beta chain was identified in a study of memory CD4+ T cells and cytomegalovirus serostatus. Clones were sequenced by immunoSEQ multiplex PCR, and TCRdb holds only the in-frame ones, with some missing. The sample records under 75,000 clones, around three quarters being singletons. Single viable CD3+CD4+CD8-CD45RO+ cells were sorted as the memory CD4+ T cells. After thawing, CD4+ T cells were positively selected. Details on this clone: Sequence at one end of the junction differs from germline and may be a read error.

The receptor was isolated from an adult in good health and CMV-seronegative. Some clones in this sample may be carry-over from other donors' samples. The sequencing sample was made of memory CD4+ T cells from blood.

The CDR3 loop reads CASSPRRNGELFF. The CDR3 region has the DNA TGTGCTAGCAGCCCGAGGAGAAACGGGGAGCTGTTTTTT. The chain links TRBV7-7 to TRBJ2-2; D is undetermined. The CDR3 has 13 amino acids. Germline values: CDR1 SSHAT, CDR2 FNYEAQ (reference sequence). The entire variable domain, with the rest obtained from reference TRBV7-7 and TRBJ2-2, is as follows: GAGVSQSPRYKVTKRGQDVTLRCDPISSHATLYWYQQALGQGPEFLTYFNYEAQPDKSGLPSDRFSAERPEGSISTLTIQRTEQRDSAMYRCASSPRRNGELFFGEGSRLTVL.